Shown below are 30 T cell receptor beta chains from a single sample sequenced in a study of T cell changes during pregnancy in multiple sclerosis. Clones were sequenced by immunoSEQ multiplex PCR, and TCRdb holds only the in-frame ones, with some missing. Of about 75,000 clones in the sample, about 89% are singletons; the top ten hold approximately 0.44%. Material: CD4+ T cells from peripheral blood mononuclear cells, obtained before pregnancy. The origin of the receptors is a female donor with multiple sclerosis, enrolled in a pregnancy study.

The chain carries TRBV23-1 and TRBJ2-7, with 13 bases identical to TRBD2. TRBV23-1 is classed as an ORF, of uncertain function. The CDR3 sequence is 18 residues long. V lost 6 bases to trimming and J lost 4 bases; unmatched junction nucleotides: 15. CDR3: CASSQSGTSGAGGYEQYF. The CDR3 bases are TGCGCCAGCAGCCAAAGCGGGACTAGCGGGGCGGGTGGTTACGAGCAGTACTTC.

The rearrangement joins TRBV21-1 to TRBJ1-1. TRBV21-1 constitutes a pseudogene. CDR3 length equals 15 residues. As DNA, the CDR3 is TGTGCCAGCAGCAAAGTGACTAAGAGGAACACTGGAGCTTTCTTT. Protein sequence: CASSKVTKRNTGAFF.

The chain has TRBV10-3 and TRBJ2-7; TRBD2 aligns across 12 bases. V shed 0 bases and J 6 bases; nucleotides not matched to a gene: 9. There are 17 residues in the CDR3. Per the germline V gene, CDR1 is ENHRY and CDR2 is SYGVKD. DNA for the CDR3: TGTGCCATCAGTGAGTCAATGAGACTAGCGGGAGTCGGCGAGCAGTACTTC. It encodes CAISESMRLAGVGEQYF.

The gene calls are TRBV28 and TRBJ2-1, with 7 bases aligning to TRBD2. The V gene's germline CDR1 is MDHEN and CDR2 SYDVKM. Trimming removed 3 bases from V and 9 bases from J; junction bases left unmatched: 5. This CDR3 is built from 13 residues. DNA of the CDR3: TGTGCCAGCAGTTTCGGACTAGGTGGTGAGCAGTTCTTC. Translated: CASSFGLGGEQFF.

The chain has TRBV11-1 and TRBJ2-7, with D unclear. The CDR3 is 13 residues long. From germline, CDR1 is SGHAT and CDR2 FQDESV (reference sequence). The V gene lost 5 bases and the J gene lost 9 bases, with 17 bases spanning the gap. CDR3 residues: CASSPTREAAQYF. In DNA form, the CDR3 reads TGTGCCAGCAGCCCCACCCGTGAGGCCGCGCAGTACTTC.

V and J are TRBV18 and TRBJ2-7, with 10 nucleotides matching TRBD2. CDR1 KGHSH and CDR2 LQKENI come from the germline V gene. There are 14 residues in the CDR3. J lost 6 bases, V lost 2 bases, and 4 bases had no gene match. Here the CDR3 DNA reads TGTGCCAGCTCACCAGGGAGCGGGAGGGCCGAGCAGTACTTC. Translation: CASSPGSGRAEQYF. The whole variable domain, filled in from reference TRBV18 and TRBJ2-7, reads NAGVMQNPRHLVRRRGQEARLRCSPMKGHSHVYWYRQLPEEGLKFMVYLQKENIIDESGMPKERFSAEFPKEGPSILRIQQVVRGDSAAYFCASSPGSGRAEQYFGPGTRLTVT.

The chain employs TRBV18 and TRBJ2-5; TRBD1 agrees at 8 bases. This CDR3 has 13 amino acids. Trimming removed 5 bases from V and 1 base from J; junction bases left unmatched: 0. Germline V gene data show CDR1 as KGHSH and CDR2 as LQKENI. CDR3 bases: TGTGCCAGCTCAGACAGGGGCCAAGAGACCCAGTACTTC. Encoded protein: CASSDRGQETQYF.

In regard to this clone: Other DNA variants within this sample encode the same CDR3. This CDR3 is CASSHAGTTQDYGYTF. The CDR3, as DNA: TGTGCCAGCAGCCATGCCGGGACAACCCAAGACTATGGCTACACCTTC. V gene TRBV28 combines with J gene TRBJ1-2; perhaps TRBD1 as D (6 bases). The length of the CDR3 is 16 residues. The V and J ends lost 6 bases and 3 bases respectively, with 20 bases between them. CDR1 is MDHEN and CDR2 is SYDVKM in the germline V gene.

The rearrangement links TRBV19 to TRBJ2-7, with 7 bases fitting TRBD2. Germline CDR1 reads LNHDA; CDR2 reads SQIVND (reference sequence). This CDR3 comprises 18 residues. V dropped 6 bases and J dropped 9; count of bases not matched to a gene: 26. This chain's CDR3 is CASSQVGGVGGRFRRQYF. The CDR3 DNA reads TGTGCCAGTAGCCAGGTCGGAGGAGTTGGCGGGAGATTCCGACGGCAGTACTTC.

The rearrangement links TRBV5-4 to TRBJ2-2; D is ambiguous. The CDR3 is 14 residues long. Germline V gene data show CDR1 as SGHNT and CDR2 as YYREEE (reference sequence). The V gene lost 4 bases and the J gene lost 6 bases, with 13 bases spanning the gap. The CDR3 loop reads CASSVPLDSGELFF. The CDR3, as DNA: TGTGCCAGCAGCGTGCCCCTCGACTCCGGGGAGCTGTTTTTT.

This chain uses TRBV13 with TRBJ2-1, with unresolved D. CDR3 length equals 17 residues. Germline CDR1 PRHDT, CDR2 FYEKMQ (reference sequence). Trimming pared 5 bases from V and 8 bases from J, leaving 25 bases between. CDR3 sequence (DNA): TGTGCCAGCAGCCTACTCCTCCCGACACTCATGGGCGATGAGCAGTTCTTC. Its translation: CASSLLLPTLMGDEQFF.

The gene calls are TRBV6-1 and TRBJ1-1; D is unresolved. V lost 0 bases and J lost 4, with 9 bases in between. This CDR3 is built from 14 residues. Germline assignment: CDR1 MNHNS and CDR2 SASEGT. CDR3 region: CASSEAWQSTEAFF. The CDR3 DNA is TGTGCCAGCAGTGAAGCGTGGCAGTCCACTGAAGCTTTCTTT.

This clone was counted once. J is TRBJ2-2 and V is TRBV2; tentatively, D is TRBD1 (5 bases). The germline V and J ends were trimmed by 0 bases and 6 bases, with 11 bases remaining between them. CDR3 length: 15 residues. The germline CDR1 and CDR2 sequences are SNHLY and FYNNEI. CDR3 in amino acids: CASSEAIRAAGELFF. In DNA, the CDR3 is TGTGCCAGCAGTGAAGCGATCAGGGCGGCCGGGGAGCTGTTTTTT.

The V gene is TRBV7-8, the J gene TRBJ1-5; no firm D call. V was cut by 1 base and J by 4 bases, with 8 bases left in between. The CDR3 covers 14 residues. CDR1 SGHVS and CDR2 FQNEAQ come from the germline V gene. This CDR3 reads CASSLVSGNQPQHF. CDR3 sequence (DNA): TGTGCCAGCAGCTTAGTTTCGGGGAATCAGCCCCAGCATTTT. Supplemented by reference TRBV7-8 and TRBJ1-5, the full variable domain reads GAGVSQSPRYKVAKRGQDVALRCDPISGHVSLFWYQQALGQGPEFLTYFQNEAQLDKSGLPSDRFFAERPEGSVSTLKIQRTQQEDSAVYLCASSLVSGNQPQHFGDGTRLSIL.

This chain joins TRBV7-8 and TRBJ2-7, with a weak D call TRBD1 (5 bases). From germline, CDR1 is SGHVS and CDR2 FQNEAQ. The CDR3 has 16 residues. The V and J ends lost 0 bases and 5 bases respectively, with 17 bases between them. DNA of the CDR3: TGTGCCAGCAGCTTAGCCCAGGTCAGGGAACCGCACGAGCAGTACTTC. It codes for CASSLAQVREPHEQYF.

The chain is built from TRBV11-3 and TRBJ2-5; weak D call: TRBD2 (5 bases). Trimming took 5 bases from V and 5 from J, leaving 15 bases between them. CDR3 length: 14 residues. Germline loops: CDR1 SGHNT, CDR2 YENEEA. DNA for the CDR3: TGTGCCAGCAGCCAGGCGGCGGGCCTTGAGACCCAGTACTTC. Residues: CASSQAAGLETQYF.

The chain links TRBV15 to TRBJ2-1, with TRBD2 matching over 8 bases. Germline-derived CDR1 and CDR2 are LNHNV and YYDKDF (reference sequence). Trimming took 4 bases from V and 0 from J; bases not matched to a gene: 14. This CDR3 is 19 amino acids long. In nucleotides, the CDR3 is TGTGCCACCAGCAACTCCTCCAGCGGGAGAACCCGCTCCTACAATGAGCAGTTCTTC. It is translated as CATSNSSSGRTRSYNEQFF.

CDR3 sequence reads: CASSFSQGYTEAFF. CDR3 coding DNA: TGTGCCAGCAGCTTCTCACAGGGGTATACTGAAGCTTTCTTT. The chain joins TRBV5-8 to TRBJ1-1, with TRBD1 matching 7 bases. V gave up 2 bases and J gave up 5 bases; unmatched junction bases: 6. Looked up from germline, CDR1 is SGHTS and CDR2 is YDEGEE. CDR3 length equals 14 residues.

By proportion, this clone is medium-sized. The gene calls are TRBV5-1 and TRBJ1-6; no firm D call. The CDR3 is made up of 15 amino acids. V lost 0 bases, J lost 7 bases, and 11 bases lay in between. Germline CDR1 SGHRS, CDR2 YFSETQ. The CDR3 DNA follows: TGCGCCAGCAGCTTGGGAGACGGAGCAAATTCACCCCTCCACTTT. Protein: CASSLGDGANSPLHF.

The chain carries TRBV28 and TRBJ2-7, with TRBD1 matching 7 bases. Trimming cost V 9 bases and J 5 bases; bases outside gene matches: 4. From germline, CDR1 is MDHEN and CDR2 SYDVKM. This CDR3 is 11 amino acids long. The DNA of the CDR3 is TGTGCCAGTCAACAGGGGCACGAGCAGTACTTC. It is translated as CASQQGHEQYF.

The V gene is TRBV4-1, the J gene TRBJ2-3; 7 nucleotides align to TRBD1. CDR3 length: 15 residues. The junction had 3 bases not matched to a gene; V was cut back by 0 bases and J by 3 bases. CDR1 is MGHRA, CDR2 YSYEKL, per germline. The CDR3 DNA reads as TGCGCCAGCAGCCAAGACCCGGGACAGACAGATACGCAGTATTTT. Amino acid sequence: CASSQDPGQTDTQYF.

As for this clone: One end of the junction fails to match germline, which may point to a read error. The chain uses TRBV7-7 and TRBJ2-7; D not resolved. CDR1 and CDR2 (germline): SSHAT, FNYEAQ (reference sequence). The CDR3 is made up of 13 amino acids. The CDR3 DNA reads TGTGCTAGCAGCTTATCCGGTTCCTACGAGCAGTACTTC. This encodes CASSLSGSYEQYF.

The genes are TRBV5-1 and TRBJ1-4, with D perhaps TRBD1 (5 bases). This CDR3 comprises 15 residues. Trimming left V 4 bases short and J 1 base short, with 11 bases between. Germline-derived CDR1 and CDR2 are SGHRS and YFSETQ. The CDR3 DNA reads as TGCGCCAGCAGCCCTACAGGACAAACTAATGAAAAACTGTTTTTT. Its translation: CASSPTGQTNEKLFF.

V is TRBV5-5 and J is TRBJ2-1, with 11 bases that match TRBD2. Germline V lookup: CDR1 SGHKS, CDR2 YYEKEE (reference sequence). This CDR3 is 16 amino acids long. Germline trimming cut 3 bases from V and 5 bases from J; bases unmatched to any gene: 7. The CDR3 protein is CASSSSGTSGNNEQFF. CDR3 in DNA: TGTGCCAGCAGCTCCTCCGGGACTAGCGGAAACAATGAGCAGTTCTTC.

V usage is TRBV15 and J usage is TRBJ1-1; no clear D. The germline gives CDR1 LNHNV, CDR2 YYDKDF (reference sequence). Trimming shortened V by 3 bases and J by 4 bases, and 12 bases separated the two germline ends. The CDR3 covers 14 residues. The CDR3 bases are TGTGCCACCAGCAGGGGTGTTGGAGGCACTGAAGCTTTCTTT. This gives the protein CATSRGVGGTEAFF.

This clone was found once. V usage is TRBV19 and J usage is TRBJ1-5; 9 bases fit TRBD1. Losses at the gene ends were 7 bases for V and 7 bases for J; bases not matched to a gene: 17. This CDR3 is 17 amino acids long. The germline V gene encodes CDR1 LNHDA and CDR2 SQIVND (reference sequence). CDR3 amino acids: CASTEDRGGGQRQPQHF. Written as DNA, the CDR3 is TGTGCCAGTACCGAGGACAGGGGAGGGGGCCAGAGACAGCCCCAGCATTTT.

The gene calls are TRBV7-7 and TRBJ2-2; no definite D call. The germline gives CDR1 SSHAT, CDR2 FNYEAQ (reference sequence). CDR3 size: 14 residues. V was clipped by 2 bases and J by 1 base, with 5 bases between them. The CDR3: CASSLLRNTGELFF. The CDR3 nucleotides read TGTGCCAGCAGCTTACTGCGGAACACCGGGGAGCTGTTTTTT.

The V call is TRBV5-1, the J call TRBJ1-4; D remains ambiguous. The ends were cut back, 0 bases at V and 2 bases at J, with 11 bases in the middle. Germline V gene lookup returns CDR1 SGHRS and CDR2 YFSETQ. This CDR3 is 16 amino acids long. The CDR3 sequence is CASSLGLALTNEKLFF. CDR3 in DNA: TGCGCCAGCAGCTTGGGACTCGCGCTCACTAATGAAAAACTGTTTTTT. Using reference TRBV5-1 and TRBJ1-4 for the parts outside the CDR3, the full variable domain is KAGVTQTPRYLIKTRGQQVTLSCSPISGHRSVSWYQQTPGQGLQFLFEYFSETQRNKGNFPGRFSGRQFSNSRSEMNVSTLELGDSALYLCASSLGLALTNEKLFFGSGTQLSVL.

The chain has TRBV29-1 and TRBJ2-7, with D uncertain. V lost 4 bases and J 1 base, leaving 8 bases between the germline ends. The germline gives CDR1 SQVTM, CDR2 ANQGSEA. This CDR3 is 12 amino acids long. The CDR3 loop is CSVGQLSYEQYF. The DNA for the CDR3 is TGCAGCGTTGGGCAACTATCCTACGAGCAGTACTTC.

The chain combines TRBV18 with TRBJ1-1, with 7 bases aligning to TRBD1. Per germline, CDR1 KGHSH and CDR2 LQKENI. The length of the CDR3 is 16 residues. Trimming removed 1 base from V and 0 bases from J; junction bases left unmatched: 5. The CDR3 reads CASSPLGQRMNTEAFF. DNA for the CDR3: TGTGCCAGCTCACCACTGGGACAGAGGATGAACACTGAAGCTTTCTTT.